These T cell receptor beta chains were read from a single sample in a study of blood T cell repertoires in COVID-19. This table comes from immunoSEQ multiplex PCR, and its TCRdb copy is limited to in-frame clones, with some not included. The table shows 360,000 or so clones, with about nine tenths occurring only once. Sequences were obtained from PBMCs or T cells enriched from blood (not recorded which). The receptors were sampled from a woman aged 30 to 39 who had recovered from COVID-19. Both conserved end residues are part of each CDR3. Each record gives: clone size, D gene, V gene, J gene, CDR3 protein, CDR3 DNA. A D gene is named only where the DNA matches it firmly. Rows give clone size only sometimes, using once, few, many, or a class for an expanded clone.

clone_size: .
d_call: TRBD1
v_call: TRBV28
j_call: TRBJ1-1
cdr3_aa: CASSQGQVNTEAFF
cdr3_nt: TGTGCCAGCAGTCAGGGACAGGTGAACACTGAAGCTTTCTTT

clone_size: .
d_call: .
v_call: TRBV15
j_call: TRBJ2-2
cdr3_aa: CATSRDLTAQPGELFF
cdr3_nt: TGTGCCACCAGCAGAGATTTGACAGCACAACCCGGGGAGCTGTTTTTT

clone_size: .
d_call: TRBD1
v_call: TRBV29-1
j_call: TRBJ1-5
cdr3_aa: CSVKTGGSNQPQHF
cdr3_nt: TGCAGCGTGAAAACAGGGGGTAGCAATCAGCCCCAGCATTTT

clone_size: .
d_call: TRBD2
v_call: TRBV6-6
j_call: TRBJ2-1
cdr3_aa: CASRLAGAGEQFF
cdr3_nt: TGTGCCAGCAGGCTAGCGGGAGCAGGTGAGCAGTTCTTC

clone_size: .
d_call: .
v_call: TRBV6-5
j_call: TRBJ1-5
cdr3_aa: CASNIRDNYQPQHF
cdr3_nt: TGTGCCAGCAACATCCGGGACAACTATCAGCCCCAGCATTTT

clone_size: .
d_call: .
v_call: TRBV11-2
j_call: TRBJ2-5
cdr3_aa: CASSLQRVQETQYF
cdr3_nt: TGTGCCAGCAGCCTACAGAGGGTCCAAGAGACCCAGTACTTC

clone_size: .
d_call: .
v_call: TRBV5-8
j_call: TRBJ2-4
cdr3_aa: CASSSRLASHKNIQYF
cdr3_nt: TGTGCCAGCAGCTCCCGTTTGGCTAGCCACAAAAACATTCAGTACTTC

clone_size: .
d_call: TRBD1
v_call: TRBV10-2
j_call: TRBJ2-1
cdr3_aa: CASGDRDPLYNEQFF
cdr3_nt: TGCGCCAGCGGGGACAGGGACCCTCTCTACAATGAGCAGTTCTTC

clone_size: .
d_call: .
v_call: TRBV6-5
j_call: TRBJ2-3
cdr3_aa: CASIKRGTDTQYF
cdr3_nt: TGTGCCAGCATCAAGCGGGGCACAGATACGCAGTATTTT

clone_size: .
d_call: .
v_call: TRBV5-1
j_call: TRBJ1-1
cdr3_aa: CASSSGHNTEAFF
cdr3_nt: TGCGCCAGCAGCTCAGGACATAACACTGAAGCTTTCTTT

clone_size: .
d_call: TRBD1
v_call: TRBV5-1
j_call: TRBJ1-1
cdr3_aa: CASSTDGQGNTEAFF
cdr3_nt: TGCGCCAGCAGCACGGACGGACAGGGCAATACTGAAGCTTTCTTT

clone_size: .
d_call: .
v_call: TRBV14
j_call: TRBJ1-6
cdr3_aa: CASSQDRDSPLHF
cdr3_nt: TGTGCCAGCAGCCAAGACAGGGATTCACCCCTCCACTTT

clone_size: .
d_call: .
v_call: TRBV10-3
j_call: TRBJ1-4
cdr3_aa: CAISEWQNEKLFF
cdr3_nt: TGTGCCATCAGTGAGTGGCAGAATGAAAAACTGTTTTTT

clone_size: .
d_call: .
v_call: TRBV5-1
j_call: TRBJ2-7
cdr3_aa: CASSPGDSSYEQYF
cdr3_nt: TGCGCCAGCAGCCCGGGAGACAGTTCCTACGAGCAGTACTTC

clone_size: .
d_call: TRBD1
v_call: TRBV7-2
j_call: TRBJ2-1
cdr3_aa: CASSLRPPQGANNEQFF
cdr3_nt: TGTGCCAGCAGCTTAAGGCCCCCACAGGGGGCGAACAATGAGCAGTTCTTC

clone_size: few
d_call: .
v_call: TRBV11-2
j_call: TRBJ1-1
cdr3_aa: CASSLVPRGAHTEAFF
cdr3_nt: TGTGCCAGCAGCTTAGTCCCCCGGGGGGCGCACACTGAAGCTTTCTTT

clone_size: .
d_call: .
v_call: TRBV2
j_call: TRBJ1-3
cdr3_aa: CASSETRDSGNTIYF
cdr3_nt: TGTGCCAGCAGTGAAACCAGGGACTCTGGAAACACCATATATTTT

clone_size: .
d_call: TRBD1
v_call: TRBV13
j_call: TRBJ1-1
cdr3_aa: CASSFRTGNTEAFF
cdr3_nt: TGTGCCAGCAGCTTCAGGACAGGGAACACTGAAGCTTTCTTT

clone_size: few
d_call: .
v_call: TRBV5-1
j_call: TRBJ2-1
cdr3_aa: CASSLEGGDYNEQFF
cdr3_nt: TGCGCCAGCAGCTTGGAAGGAGGCGACTACAATGAGCAGTTCTTC

clone_size: .
d_call: .
v_call: TRBV6-4
j_call: TRBJ2-3
cdr3_aa: CASSDSSRAGGSTDTQYF
cdr3_nt: TGTGCCAGCAGTGACTCGAGCCGTGCGGGTGGGAGCACAGATACGCAGTATTTT

clone_size: .
d_call: TRBD2
v_call: TRBV7-3
j_call: TRBJ2-3
cdr3_aa: CASSHPLSGSTQYF
cdr3_nt: TGTGCCAGCAGCCACCCCCTTAGCGGGAGTACGCAGTATTTT

clone_size: .
d_call: .
v_call: TRBV9
j_call: TRBJ1-4
cdr3_aa: CASSPGRGSNEKLFF
cdr3_nt: TGTGCCAGCAGCCCTGGTAGGGGGTCTAATGAAAAACTGTTTTTT